One TCR beta chain is described in this entry. The target antigen is unknown. After removal of 6 bases from V and 3 bases from J, the junction contained 8 bases not matched to a gene. From germline, CDR1 is MDHEN and CDR2 SYDVKM. This CDR3 contains 16 residues. A second PCR of roughly 7 to 11 cycles used a sample-barcoded 5' primer and a J-beta primer mix. Sequencing recovered at least 2.5 million CDR3-containing paired-end reads from each sample. TCRdb reanalysed the 5' RACE reads using MiXCR and keeps one entry per CDR3 protein. The sample carries about 290,000 distinct CDR3 sequences, 27% recorded once. The data were obtained in a study of blood T cells in healthy people across ages. Across the study: About one barcoded beta molecule per two T cells was captured by template switching. Study-level findings and limits: TCR beta diversity, measured per million T cells, fell in a roughly linear way with age.

The J gene is TRBJ2-1, the V gene TRBV28, with TRBD2 identical over 10 bases. The specimen was blood. The clonotype originates from a woman in her seventies in good health. Written as DNA, the CDR3 is TGTGCCAGCAGCTCCCGACTAGCGGGCTTCTACAATGAGCAGTTCTTC. Its protein is CASSSRLAGFYNEQFF. Complete variable domain (other parts from reference TRBV28 and TRBJ2-1): DVKVTQSSRYLVKRTGEKVFLECVQDMDHENMFWYRQDPGLGLRLIYFSYDVKMKEKGDIPEGYSVSREKKERFSLILESASTNQTSMYLCASSSRLAGFYNEQFFGPGTRLTVL.